This note documents a single TCR beta chain sequence. The data belong to a study of blood T cell repertoires in COVID-19. Whole-study context: Samples taken during acute and convalescent COVID-19 were collected in the United States, Italy and Spain. In each case, the material was cDNA or gDNA derived from T cells, B-cell-depleted T cells, or PBMCs.

With 5 bases removed from V and 5 bases from J, the gap between germline ends came to 15 bases. The CDR3 has 14 residues. Germline assignment: CDR1 SGHVS and CDR2 FNYEAQ. Original processing notes: By means of reference gene primer amplification, nucleated cell counts were estimated. Method: immunoSEQ multiplex PCR; TCRdb's copy keeps in-frame clones and lacks some. The DNA was the basis for D and trimming; V, J and clone size are from that table. The top ten clones hold 1.5% of a sample with 170,000 or so clones, 65% to 90% of them seen once. Sequencing was carried out using peripheral blood. The chain carries TRBV7-6 and TRBJ2-5; a weak D match, TRBD1 (6 bases). This clonotype was sampled from a human donor in a cohort sampled during active COVID-19. The CDR3 spells CASSPTGHGETQYF. CDR3 coding DNA: TGTGCCAGCAGCCCAACGGGACATGGGGAGACCCAGTACTTC.